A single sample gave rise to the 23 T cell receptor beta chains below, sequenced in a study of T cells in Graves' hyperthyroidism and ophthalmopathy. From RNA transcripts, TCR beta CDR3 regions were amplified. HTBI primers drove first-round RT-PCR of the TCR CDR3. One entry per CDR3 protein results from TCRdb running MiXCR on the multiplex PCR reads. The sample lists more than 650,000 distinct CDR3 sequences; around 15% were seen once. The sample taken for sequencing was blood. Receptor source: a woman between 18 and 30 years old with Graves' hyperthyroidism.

CDR3 region: CASWGPRAGDTYNEQFF. As DNA, the CDR3 is TGTGCCAGCTGGGGACCCCGAGCGGGAGACACCTACAATGAGCAGTTCTTC. This rearrangement joins TRBV6-1 to TRBJ2-1; 8 bases fit TRBD2. This CDR3 has 17 residues. V gave up 8 bases and J gave up 2 bases; unmatched junction bases: 14. CDR1 and CDR2 from the germline V gene are MNHNS and SASEGT.

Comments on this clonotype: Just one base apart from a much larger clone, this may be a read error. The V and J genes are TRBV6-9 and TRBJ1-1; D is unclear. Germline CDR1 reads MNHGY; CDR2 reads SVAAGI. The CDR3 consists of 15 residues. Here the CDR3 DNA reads TGTGCCAGCAGTTATAACGGCCATGGTGCCACTGATGCTTTCTTT. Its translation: CASSYNGHGATDAFF.

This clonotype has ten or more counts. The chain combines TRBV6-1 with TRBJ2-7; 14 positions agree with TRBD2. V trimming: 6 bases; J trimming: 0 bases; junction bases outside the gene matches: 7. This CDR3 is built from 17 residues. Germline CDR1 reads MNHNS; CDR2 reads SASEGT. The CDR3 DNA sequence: TGTGCCAGCAGGCGGACTAGCGGGAGGATAAGCTCCTACGAGCAGTACTTC. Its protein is CASRRTSGRISSYEQYF.

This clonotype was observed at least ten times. This CDR3 reads CAWSRTPSDHNEQFF. In nucleotides, the CDR3 is TGTGCCTGGAGTCGGACTCCATCGGACCACAATGAGCAGTTCTTC. The rearrangement links TRBV30 to TRBJ2-1, with D perhaps matching TRBD2 (5 bases). Germline V gene data show CDR1 as GTSNPN and CDR2 as SVGIG (reference sequence). With 2 bases removed from V and 5 bases from J, the gap between germline ends came to 16 bases. The CDR3 is 15 amino acids.

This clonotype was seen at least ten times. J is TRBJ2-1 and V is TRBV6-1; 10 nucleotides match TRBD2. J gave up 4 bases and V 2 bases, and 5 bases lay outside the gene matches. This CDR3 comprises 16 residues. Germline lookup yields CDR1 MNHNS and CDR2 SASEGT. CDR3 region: CASSELRTSGYNEQFF. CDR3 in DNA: TGTGCCAGCAGTGAATTAAGGACTAGCGGTTACAATGAGCAGTTCTTC.

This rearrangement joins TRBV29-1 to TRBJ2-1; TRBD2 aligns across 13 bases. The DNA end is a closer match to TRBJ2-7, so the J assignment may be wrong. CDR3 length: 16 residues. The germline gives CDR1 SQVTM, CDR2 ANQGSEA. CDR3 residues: CSVPGLAGRKYNEQYF. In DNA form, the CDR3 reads TGCAGCGTCCCGGGACTAGCGGGACGAAAATACAATGAGCAGTACTTC.

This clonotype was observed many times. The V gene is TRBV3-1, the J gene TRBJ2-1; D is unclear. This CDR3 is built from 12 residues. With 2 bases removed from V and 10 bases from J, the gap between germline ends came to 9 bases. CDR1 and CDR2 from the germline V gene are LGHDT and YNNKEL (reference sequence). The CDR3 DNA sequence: TGTGCCAGCAGCCAACTTACAACGGAGCAGTTCTTC. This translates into CASSQLTTEQFF.

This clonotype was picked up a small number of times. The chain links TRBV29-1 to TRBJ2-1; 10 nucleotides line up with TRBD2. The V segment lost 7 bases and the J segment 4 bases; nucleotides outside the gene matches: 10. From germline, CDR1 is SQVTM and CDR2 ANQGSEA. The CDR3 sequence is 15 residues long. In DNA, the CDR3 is TGCAGCGACGAAACCGGGACTAGCGTATACAATGAGCAGTTCTTC. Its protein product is CSDETGTSVYNEQFF.

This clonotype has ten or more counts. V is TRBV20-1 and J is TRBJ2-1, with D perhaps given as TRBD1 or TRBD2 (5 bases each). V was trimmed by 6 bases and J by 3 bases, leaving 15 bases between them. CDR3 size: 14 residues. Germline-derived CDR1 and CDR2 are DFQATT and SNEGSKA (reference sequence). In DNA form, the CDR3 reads TGCAGTGCCAAACCGGGACGGCACTACAATGAGCAGTTCTTC. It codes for CSAKPGRHYNEQFF.

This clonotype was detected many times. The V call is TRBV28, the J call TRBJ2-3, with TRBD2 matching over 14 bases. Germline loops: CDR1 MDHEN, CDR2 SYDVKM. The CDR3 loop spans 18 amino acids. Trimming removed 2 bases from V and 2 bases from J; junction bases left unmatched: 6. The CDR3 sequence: CASSLLPTSGRVTDTQYF. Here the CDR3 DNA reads TGTGCCAGCAGTTTACTACCGACTAGCGGGAGGGTCACAGATACGCAGTATTTT. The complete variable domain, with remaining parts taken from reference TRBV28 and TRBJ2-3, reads DVKVTQSSRYLVKRTGEKVFLECVQDMDHENMFWYRQDPGLGLRLIYFSYDVKMKEKGDIPEGYSVSREKKERFSLILESASTNQTSMYLCASSLLPTSGRVTDTQYFGPGTRLTVL.

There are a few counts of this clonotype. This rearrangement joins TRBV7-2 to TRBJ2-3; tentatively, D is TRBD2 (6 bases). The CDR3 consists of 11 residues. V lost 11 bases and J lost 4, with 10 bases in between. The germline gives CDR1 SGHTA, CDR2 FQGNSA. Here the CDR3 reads CAAGGSDTQYF. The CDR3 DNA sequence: TGTGCCGCCGGGGGATCAGATACGCAGTATTTT.

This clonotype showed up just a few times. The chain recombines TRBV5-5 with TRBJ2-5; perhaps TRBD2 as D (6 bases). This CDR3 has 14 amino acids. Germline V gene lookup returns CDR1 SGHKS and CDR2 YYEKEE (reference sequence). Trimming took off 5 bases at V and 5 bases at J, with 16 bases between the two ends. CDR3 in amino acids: CASRRVAGKETQYF. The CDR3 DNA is TGTGCCAGCAGACGGGTGGCGGGAAAGGAGACCCAGTACTTC.

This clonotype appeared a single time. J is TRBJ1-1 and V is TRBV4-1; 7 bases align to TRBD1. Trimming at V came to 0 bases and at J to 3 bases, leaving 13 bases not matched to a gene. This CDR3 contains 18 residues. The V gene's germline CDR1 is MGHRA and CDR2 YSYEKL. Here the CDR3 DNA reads TGCGCCAGCAGCCAAGACACAGGGGTCTACCTTGGGGACACTGAAGCTTTCTTT. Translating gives CASSQDTGVYLGDTEAFF.

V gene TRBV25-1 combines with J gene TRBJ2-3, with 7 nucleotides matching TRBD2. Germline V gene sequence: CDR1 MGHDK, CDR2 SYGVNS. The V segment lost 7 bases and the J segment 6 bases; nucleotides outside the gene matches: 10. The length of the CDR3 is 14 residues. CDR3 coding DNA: TGTGCCAGCAAGCGCGGGAGCTCCACGGATACGCAGTATTTT. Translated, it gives CASKRGSSTDTQYF.

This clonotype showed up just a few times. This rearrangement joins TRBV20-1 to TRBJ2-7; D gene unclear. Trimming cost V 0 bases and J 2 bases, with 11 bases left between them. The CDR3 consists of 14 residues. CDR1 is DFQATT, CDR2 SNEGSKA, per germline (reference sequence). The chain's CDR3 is CSARDVGYTYEQYF. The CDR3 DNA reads TGCAGTGCTAGAGATGTCGGCTATACCTACGAGCAGTACTTC.

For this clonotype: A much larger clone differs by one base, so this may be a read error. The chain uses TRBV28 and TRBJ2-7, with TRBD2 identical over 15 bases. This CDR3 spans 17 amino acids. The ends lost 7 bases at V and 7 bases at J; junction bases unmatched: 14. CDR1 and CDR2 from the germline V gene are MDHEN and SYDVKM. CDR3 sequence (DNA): TGTGCCAGCAAGGGACTAGCGGGAGGAGGAGGGGCCGATGAGCAGTACTTC. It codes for CASKGLAGGGGADEQYF.

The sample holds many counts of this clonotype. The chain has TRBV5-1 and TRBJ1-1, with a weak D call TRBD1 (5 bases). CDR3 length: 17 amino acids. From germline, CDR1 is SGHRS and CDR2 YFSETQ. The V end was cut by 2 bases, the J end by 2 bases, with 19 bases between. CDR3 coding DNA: TGCGCCAGCAGCTTCAACCAGGGATCGGGCCGAAACACTGAAGCTTTCTTT. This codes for CASSFNQGSGRNTEAFF.

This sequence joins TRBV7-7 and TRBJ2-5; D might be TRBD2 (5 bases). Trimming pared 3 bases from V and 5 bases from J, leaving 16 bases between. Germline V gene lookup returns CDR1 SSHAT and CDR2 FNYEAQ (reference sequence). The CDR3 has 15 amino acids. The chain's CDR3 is CASSLRFEGRETQYF. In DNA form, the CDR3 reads TGTGCCAGCAGCTTGAGGTTTGAGGGCAGGGAGACCCAGTACTTC.

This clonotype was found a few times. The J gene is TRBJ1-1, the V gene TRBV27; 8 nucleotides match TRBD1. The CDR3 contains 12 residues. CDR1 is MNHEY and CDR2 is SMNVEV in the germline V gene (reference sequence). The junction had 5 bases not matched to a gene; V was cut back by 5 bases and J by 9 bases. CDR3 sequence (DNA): TGTGCCAGCAGTCCACAGGGGGGGCAAGCTTTCTTT. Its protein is CASSPQGGQAFF.

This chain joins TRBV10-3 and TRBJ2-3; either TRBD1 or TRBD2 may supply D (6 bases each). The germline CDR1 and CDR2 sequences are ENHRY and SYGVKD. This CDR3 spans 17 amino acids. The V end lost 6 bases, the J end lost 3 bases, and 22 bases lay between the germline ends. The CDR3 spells CAISPGADWGRTDTQYF. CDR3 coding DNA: TGTGCCATCAGCCCAGGGGCGGACTGGGGGAGGACAGATACGCAGTATTTT.

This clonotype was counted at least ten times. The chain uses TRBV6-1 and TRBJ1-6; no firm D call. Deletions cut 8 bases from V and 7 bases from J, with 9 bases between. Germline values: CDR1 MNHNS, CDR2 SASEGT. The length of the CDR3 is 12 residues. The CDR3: CASATGNSPLHF. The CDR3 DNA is TGTGCCAGCGCCACTGGGAATTCACCCCTCCACTTT.

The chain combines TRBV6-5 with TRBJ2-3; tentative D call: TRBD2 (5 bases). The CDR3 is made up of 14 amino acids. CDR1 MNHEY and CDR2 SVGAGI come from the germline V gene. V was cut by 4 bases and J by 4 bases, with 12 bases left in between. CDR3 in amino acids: CASSLRAGPDTQYF. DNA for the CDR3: TGTGCCAGCAGTTTGAGGGCCGGACCAGATACGCAGTATTTT.

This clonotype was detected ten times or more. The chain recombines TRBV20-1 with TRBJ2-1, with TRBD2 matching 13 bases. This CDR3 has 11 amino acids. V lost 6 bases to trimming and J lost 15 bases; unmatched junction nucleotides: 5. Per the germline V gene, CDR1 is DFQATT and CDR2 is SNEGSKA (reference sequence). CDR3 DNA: TGCAGTGCGGGGACTAGCGGGACCACGTTCTTC. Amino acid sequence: CSAGTSGTTFF.